Below are 20 T cell receptor beta chains sequenced from a single sample in a study of OX40 agonist ivuxolimab in advanced cancers. TCRdb's table, derived via immunoSEQ multiplex PCR, lists solely in-frame clones and lacks some. The repertoire holds approximately 30,000 clones, around 76% seen once, with about 22% in the top ten. The specimen was CD4+ or CD8+ T cells sorted from blood, collected in a trial of the OX40 agonist ivuxolimab. The receptors here all came from an adult with an advanced solid tumor such as melanoma, head and neck, liver or kidney cancer.

The chain has TRBV5-5 and TRBJ2-7; TRBD1 matches 10 bases. The CDR3 extends over 15 amino acids. The germline gives CDR1 SGHKS, CDR2 YYEKEE (reference sequence). V trimming: 4 bases; J trimming: 2 bases; junction bases outside the gene matches: 6. The chain's CDR3 is CASSRGTGVTYEQYF. The CDR3 DNA reads TGTGCCAGCAGCCGCGGGACAGGGGTAACCTACGAGCAGTACTTC.

There are a few counts of this clone. The V gene is TRBV2, the J gene TRBJ1-5; D is perhaps TRBD1 (6 bases). V lost 7 bases and J lost 0, with 13 bases in between. Per the germline V gene, CDR1 is SNHLY and CDR2 is FYNNEI. The CDR3 runs to 15 residues. The CDR3 nucleotides are TGTGCCAGCACCAAAGGACAGTCTAGCAATCAGCCCCAGCATTTT. It is translated as CASTKGQSSNQPQHF. Complete variable domain (other parts from reference TRBV2 and TRBJ1-5): EPEVTQTPSHQVTQMGQEVILRCVPISNHLYFYWYRQILGQKVEFLVSFYNNEISEKSEIFDDQFSVERPDGSNFTLKIRSTKLEDSAMYFCASTKGQSSNQPQHFGDGTRLSIL.

The chain recombines TRBV9 with TRBJ2-3; TRBD2 agrees at 9 bases. This CDR3 comprises 18 residues. Germline-derived CDR1 and CDR2 are SGDLS and YYNGEE. V shed 3 bases and J 3 bases; nucleotides not matched to a gene: 14. The CDR3 is CASSDILLAGTGTDTQYF. CDR3 in DNA: TGTGCCAGCAGCGACATACTTCTAGCGGGAACGGGAACAGATACGCAGTATTTT.

V and J are TRBV5-5 and TRBJ2-1; 8 bases align to TRBD2. Germline V lookup: CDR1 SGHKS, CDR2 YYEKEE (reference sequence). The CDR3 length is 16 residues. With 5 bases clipped from V and 6 bases from J, the junction kept 13 bases outside the gene matches. The CDR3 DNA reads as TGTGCCAGCAGATTACTTGGTACTAGCGGTTCCAATGAGCAGTTCTTC. Translation: CASRLLGTSGSNEQFF.

V gene TRBV28 combines with J gene TRBJ1-1; D is unresolved. The V and J ends lost 5 bases and 5 bases respectively, with 18 bases between them. The CDR3 is 15 residues long. The germline V gene has CDR1 MDHEN and CDR2 SYDVKM. The CDR3 DNA follows: TGTGCCAGCAGTCCCCAAAACGGCGGGGTTACTGAAGCTTTCTTT. It encodes CASSPQNGGVTEAFF.

V gene TRBV18 combines with J gene TRBJ2-1; possibly TRBD1 for D (6 bases). The CDR3 sequence is 16 residues long. V was pared by 0 bases and J by 0 bases, with 9 bases between. From germline, CDR1 is KGHSH and CDR2 LQKENI. The CDR3 spells CASSPPTGISYNEQFF. The CDR3 DNA reads TGTGCCAGCTCACCACCTACAGGGATCTCCTACAATGAGCAGTTCTTC. The full variable domain, rest sourced from reference TRBV18 and TRBJ2-1, is NAGVMQNPRHLVRRRGQEARLRCSPMKGHSHVYWYRQLPEEGLKFMVYLQKENIIDESGMPKERFSAEFPKEGPSILRIQQVVRGDSAAYFCASSPPTGISYNEQFFGPGTRLTVL.

This rearrangement joins TRBV18 to TRBJ1-1; possibly TRBD1 for D (5 bases). Between the trimmed V and J ends, which lost 0 bases and 4 bases, there was a span of 12 bases. Germline CDR1 KGHSH, CDR2 LQKENI. The CDR3 totals 15 residues. CDR3 nucleotides: TGTGCCAGCTCACCACCGTCCCGGGGCGGCACTGAAGCTTTCTTT. Translation gives CASSPPSRGGTEAFF.

The V gene is TRBV7-8, the J gene TRBJ1-5; D possibly corresponds to TRBD1 (6 bases). The CDR3 is 15 residues long. The germline V gene encodes CDR1 SGHVS and CDR2 FQNEAQ. Trimming removed 5 bases from V and 7 bases from J, with 18 bases in between. The CDR3 bases are TGTGCCAGCAGCCAGACCACAGGGCAGGGGCAGCCCCAGCATTTT. This gives the protein CASSQTTGQGQPQHF.

The chain combines TRBV27 with TRBJ2-3; 8 bases match TRBD1. V dropped 3 bases and J dropped 0; count of bases not matched to a gene: 5. The germline CDR1 and CDR2 sequences are MNHEY and SMNVEV (reference sequence). This CDR3 is built from 16 residues. The CDR3 DNA is TGTGCCAGCAGTTTGGGCAGGGGGCTAAGCACAGATACGCAGTATTTT. Its protein is CASSLGRGLSTDTQYF.

As DNA, the CDR3 is TGTGCCAGTGGGGAAGCTAGCGGGGACATTCAGTACTTC. Its protein is CASGEASGDIQYF. The J gene is TRBJ2-4, the V gene TRBV19; TRBD2 matches at 9 bases. CDR3 length: 13 amino acids. J gave up 8 bases and V 8 bases, and 7 bases lay outside the gene matches. Germline V CDR1 and CDR2: LNHDA, SQIVND (reference sequence).

About this clone itself: An end of the junction differs from the germline gene, which may be a read error. V usage is TRBV11-2 and J usage is TRBJ2-3; TRBD2 matches at 9 bases. Germline CDR1 and CDR2: SGHAT and FQNNGV. The CDR3 loop spans 16 amino acids. CDR3: CASHRGLGTSIDTQYF. In DNA, the CDR3 is TGTGCCAGCCATAGGGGGTTGGGGACTAGCATAGATACGCAGTATTTT.

This clone was seen only once. The chain employs TRBV7-6 and TRBJ1-1, with 7 bases fitting TRBD1. The CDR3 loop spans 15 amino acids. With V trimmed by 2 bases and J by 1 base, 4 bases remained unmatched. Germline V CDR1 and CDR2: SGHVS, FNYEAQ. CDR3 amino acids: CASSLPRGQNTEAFF. The CDR3 DNA reads as TGTGCCAGCAGCTTACCGAGGGGGCAGAACACTGAAGCTTTCTTT. Variable domain in full (rest from reference TRBV7-6 and TRBJ1-1): GAGVSQSPRYKVTKRGQDVALRCDPISGHVSLYWYRQALGQGPEFLTYFNYEAQQDKSGLPNDRFSAERPEGSISTLTIQRTEQRDSAMYRCASSLPRGQNTEAFFGQGTRLTVV.

The chain combines TRBV5-4 with TRBJ2-2, with D perhaps matching TRBD2 (6 bases). The germline V gene encodes CDR1 SGHNT and CDR2 YYREEE (reference sequence). V lost 4 bases and J lost 6, with 16 bases in between. The CDR3 spans 15 residues. CDR3 sequence: CASSLASAGPGELFF. The DNA of the CDR3 is TGTGCCAGCAGCCTGGCCTCCGCGGGGCCCGGGGAGCTGTTTTTT. The variable domain in full, completed from reference TRBV5-4 and TRBJ2-2, reads ETGVTQSPTHLIKTRGQQVTLRCSSQSGHNTVSWYQQALGQGPQFIFQYYREEENGRGNFPPRFSGLQFPNYSSELNVNALELDDSALYLCASSLASAGPGELFFGEGSRLTVL.

This clone came up once. The chain has TRBV7-2 and TRBJ2-5; possibly TRBD1 or TRBD2 for D (5 bases each). The ends were cut back, 3 bases at V and 6 bases at J, with 20 bases in the middle. Per germline, CDR1 SGHTA and CDR2 FQGNSA. This CDR3 region has 16 residues. The CDR3 protein is CASSLGLGVDGKTQYF. The CDR3 DNA sequence: TGTGCCAGCAGCTTGGGGCTTGGGGTGGACGGGAAGACCCAGTACTTC.

V gene TRBV10-2 combines with J gene TRBJ2-7, with 7 bases matching TRBD1. Germline V CDR1 and CDR2: WSHSY, SAAADI. Trimming removed 8 bases from V and 1 base from J; junction bases left unmatched: 8. This CDR3 is built from 14 residues. The CDR3 sequence is CASAYPGQSYEQYF. CDR3 nucleotides: TGCGCCAGCGCATATCCGGGACAGTCCTACGAGCAGTACTTC.

The gene calls are TRBV11-1 and TRBJ1-1; D ambiguous. Per the germline V gene, CDR1 is SGHAT and CDR2 is FQDESV (reference sequence). Between the trimmed V and J ends, which lost 1 base and 1 base, there was a span of 7 bases. The CDR3 spans 14 residues. DNA of the CDR3: TGTGCCAGCAGCTTAGGCGCGGGGAACACTGAAGCTTTCTTT. The encoded protein is CASSLGAGNTEAFF. The whole variable domain, remainder taken from reference TRBV11-1 and TRBJ1-1, is EAEVAQSPRYKITEKSQAVAFWCDPISGHATLYWYRQILGQGPELLVQFQDESVVDDSQLPKDRFSAERLKGVDSTLKIQPAELGDSAMYLCASSLGAGNTEAFFGQGTRLTVV.

The V call is TRBV6-1, the J call TRBJ1-2, with D hard to call. Germline CDR1 is MNHNS and CDR2 is SASEGT. Trimming removed 7 bases at V and 7 bases at J, with 13 bases between. The CDR3 is 12 residues long. DNA for the CDR3: TGTGCCAGCACCCCCAGAGGATCTGGCTACACCTTC. Translated, it gives CASTPRGSGYTF.

The chain couples TRBV27 to TRBJ1-1; 9 bases match TRBD1. Trimming removed 6 bases from V and 5 bases from J; junction bases left unmatched: 7. CDR1 and CDR2 (germline): MNHEY, SMNVEV (reference sequence). The CDR3 consists of 14 residues. CDR3 sequence: CASRKQGALTEAFF. DNA of the CDR3: TGTGCCAGCAGAAAACAGGGGGCGCTTACTGAAGCTTTCTTT.

This clone turned up a few times. V gene TRBV5-1 combines with J gene TRBJ2-2; D not certain. Germline V CDR1 and CDR2: SGHRS, YFSETQ. Trimming removed 4 bases from V and 0 bases from J, with 10 bases in between. This CDR3 comprises 15 residues. The CDR3 loop is CASSDVLPNTGELFF. The CDR3 nucleotides are TGCGCCAGCAGCGACGTACTACCGAACACCGGGGAGCTGTTTTTT.

The rearrangement joins TRBV21-1 to TRBJ2-7. TRBV21-1 represents a pseudogene. The CDR3 extends over 15 amino acids. The DNA of the CDR3 is TGTGCCAGCAGCAAAGGTCTGACCACCCCAAGGGAGCAGTACTTC. Encoded protein: CASSKGLTTPREQYF.